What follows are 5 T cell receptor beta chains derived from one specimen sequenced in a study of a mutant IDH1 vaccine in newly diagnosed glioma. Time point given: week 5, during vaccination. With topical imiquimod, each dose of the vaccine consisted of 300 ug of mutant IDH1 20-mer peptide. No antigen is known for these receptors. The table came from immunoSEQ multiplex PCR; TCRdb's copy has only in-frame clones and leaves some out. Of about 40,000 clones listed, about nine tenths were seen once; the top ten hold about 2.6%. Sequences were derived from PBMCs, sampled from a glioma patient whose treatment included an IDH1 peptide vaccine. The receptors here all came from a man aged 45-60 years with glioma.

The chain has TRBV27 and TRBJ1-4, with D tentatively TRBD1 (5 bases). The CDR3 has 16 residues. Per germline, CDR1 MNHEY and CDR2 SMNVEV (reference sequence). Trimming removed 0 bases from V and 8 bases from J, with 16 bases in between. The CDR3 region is CASSLSGGGRKEKLFF. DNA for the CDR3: TGTGCCAGCAGTTTATCGGGCGGGGGGAGGAAGGAAAAACTGTTTTTT.

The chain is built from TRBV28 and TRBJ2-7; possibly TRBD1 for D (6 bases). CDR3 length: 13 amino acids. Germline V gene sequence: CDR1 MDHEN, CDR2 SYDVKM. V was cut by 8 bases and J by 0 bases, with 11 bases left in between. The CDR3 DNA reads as TGTGCCAGCCGTAGGACAGTCTCCTACGAGCAGTACTTC. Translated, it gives CASRRTVSYEQYF.

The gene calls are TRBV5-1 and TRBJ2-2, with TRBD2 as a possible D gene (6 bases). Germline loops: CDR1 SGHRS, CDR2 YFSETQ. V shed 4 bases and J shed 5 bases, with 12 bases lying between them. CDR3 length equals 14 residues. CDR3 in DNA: TGCGCCAGCAGCCCCTCGCTAGCGACCGGGGAGCTGTTTTTT. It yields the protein CASSPSLATGELFF.

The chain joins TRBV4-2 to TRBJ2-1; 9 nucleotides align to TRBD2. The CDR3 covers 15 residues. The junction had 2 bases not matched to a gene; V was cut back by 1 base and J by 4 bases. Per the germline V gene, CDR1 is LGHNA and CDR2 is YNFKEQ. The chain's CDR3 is CASSQATSGYNEQFF. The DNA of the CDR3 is TGTGCCAGCAGCCAAGCGACTAGCGGATACAATGAGCAGTTCTTC.

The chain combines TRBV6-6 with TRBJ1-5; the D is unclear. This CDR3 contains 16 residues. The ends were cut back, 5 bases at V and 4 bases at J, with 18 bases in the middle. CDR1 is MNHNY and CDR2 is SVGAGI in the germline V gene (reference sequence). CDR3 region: CASSPYTIPSNQPQHF. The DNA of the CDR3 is TGTGCCAGCAGTCCCTACACAATTCCCTCGAATCAGCCCCAGCATTTT.